These T cell receptor beta chains were read from a single sample in a study of blood T cell repertoires in COVID-19. Profiled with immunoSEQ multiplex PCR; TCRdb holds only in-frame clones, not every one. The data contain roughly 370,000 clones, 85% to 90% of them singletons. Sequenced material: PBMCs or T cells enriched from blood (not recorded which). The receptors originated from a woman aged 45-59 years who had recovered from COVID-19. The CDR3 runs from the conserved cysteine through the conserved F or W. D genes are given only for firm matches. The size entry is marked missing in some rows and otherwise reads once, few, many or a size class.

TRBV18,NA,once,TRBJ1-1,CASSPLRQTNTEAFF,TGTGCCAGCTCACCCTTGAGACAGACGAACACTGAAGCTTTCTTT
TRBV7-9,NA,NA,TRBJ2-7,CASSSLGPDLGQYF,TGTGCCAGCAGCTCTCTGGGGCCCGACTTGGGGCAGTACTTC
TRBV11-2,NA,NA,TRBJ2-3,CASSLERGTQYF,TGTGCCAGCAGCTTAGAAAGGGGTACGCAGTATTTT
TRBV11-3,NA,NA,TRBJ2-2,CASSFSGRSRGDTGELFF,TGTGCCAGCAGCTTCTCCGGCCGGAGCAGGGGGGACACCGGGGAGCTGTTTTTT
TRBV2,TRBD2,NA,TRBJ2-3,CASSDNLAGVGTQYF,TGTGCCAGCAGTGATAACCTAGCGGGGGTGGGTACGCAGTATTTT
TRBV9,NA,NA,TRBJ2-1,CASSPHESEHEQFF,TGTGCCAGCAGCCCCCACGAGTCGGAGCATGAGCAGTTCTTC
TRBV19,TRBD1,NA,TRBJ2-4,CASSIVGQGPSKNIQYF,TGTGCCAGTAGTATCGTGGGACAGGGGCCCAGCAAAAACATTCAGTACTTC
TRBV6-5,NA,NA,TRBJ2-7,CASCLTGHSYEQYF,TGTGCCAGCTGCCTAACAGGCCACTCCTACGAGCAGTACTTC
TRBV19,TRBD1,NA,TRBJ1-3,CASSGQGGNTIYF,TGTGCCAGTAGTGGACAGGGTGGAAACACCATATATTTT
TRBV19,NA,once,TRBJ1-5,CASSILAEATMSNQPQHF,TGTGCCAGTAGTATTCTGGCAGAAGCGACTATGAGCAATCAGCCCCAGCATTTT
TRBV6-2/TRBV6-3,NA,once,TRBJ1-1,CASSTGTDEAFF,TGTGCCAGCAGCACAGGGACGGATGAAGCTTTCTTT
TRBV4-2,NA,once,TRBJ1-4,CASSPGQGGSTNEKLFF,TGTGCCAGCAGCCCCGGGCAGGGCGGTTCCACTAATGAAAAACTGTTTTTT
TRBV4-3,NA,NA,TRBJ1-1,CASSQTSPVLEAAFF,TGCGCCAGCAGCCAAACATCACCTGTGCTAGAGGCAGCTTTCTTT
TRBV3-1/TRBV3-2,TRBD1,NA,TRBJ1-4,CASSSYRQGLNEKLFF,TGTGCCAGCAGCAGCTACAGACAGGGTCTAAATGAAAAACTGTTTTTT
TRBV6-5,NA,few,TRBJ1-2,CASSRSGVSNYGYTF,TGTGCCAGCAGCAGGTCGGGAGTCTCCAACTATGGCTACACCTTC
TRBV19,TRBD1,once,TRBJ1-5,CASSITTGENQPQHF,TGTGCCAGTAGTATAACGACAGGGGAGAATCAGCCCCAGCATTTT
TRBV11-2,NA,NA,TRBJ1-1,CASTSPGMNTEAFF,TGTGCCAGCACCTCCCCAGGGATGAACACTGAAGCTTTCTTT
TRBV9,NA,NA,TRBJ1-1,CASSVAVRGPNTEAFF,TGTGCCAGCAGCGTAGCTGTCAGGGGCCCGAACACTGAAGCTTTCTTT
TRBV20-1,NA,NA,TRBJ2-3,CSASSDGDSTDTQYF,TGCAGTGCTAGTTCCGACGGTGACTCCACAGATACGCAGTATTTT
TRBV5-4,NA,NA,TRBJ1-2,CASSLSGRGYTF,TGTGCCAGCAGCTTGTCAGGTCGAGGCTACACCTTC
TRBV4-1,NA,NA,TRBJ1-1,CASSQDGGATEAFF,TGCGCCAGCAGCCAAGACGGGGGAGCCACTGAAGCTTTCTTT
TRBV13,NA,NA,TRBJ1-2,CASSLDRGTNYGYTF,TGTGCCAGCAGCCTAGATAGGGGCACCAACTATGGCTACACCTTC
TRBV4-3,NA,NA,TRBJ2-1,CASSQDPSPAYEQFF,TGCGCCAGCAGCCAAGATCCCTCCCCTGCGTATGAGCAGTTCTTC
TRBV10-2,NA,NA,TRBJ2-7,CASRGAPYEQYF,TGCGCCAGCAGGGGGGCACCCTACGAGCAGTACTTC
TRBV5-4,TRBD1,NA,TRBJ1-6,CASSPSGDRYNSPLHF,TGTGCCAGCAGCCCCTCGGGGGACAGATATAATTCACCCCTCCACTTT
TRBV12-3/TRBV12-4,NA,NA,TRBJ1-3,CASSLVAADTIYF,TGTGCCAGCAGTTTAGTGGCGGCCGACACCATATATTTT
TRBV28,TRBD1,NA,TRBJ2-2,CASSVTGPNTGELFF,TGTGCCAGCAGTGTGACAGGGCCGAACACCGGGGAGCTGTTTTTT
TRBV2,NA,NA,TRBJ1-6,CASIEGVEPLHF,TGTGCCAGCATCGAGGGCGTGGAGCCCCTCCACTTT